This T cell receptor (beta chain) was observed in a study of monozygotic twins with inflammatory bowel disease (dated by TCRdb to about 2019). The study in broad terms: The complete study included around 30 monozygotic twin pairs: 19 IBD-discordant Danish pairs and nine German pairs, of which four were IBD-concordant and five were IBD-discordant. The search for disease-associated traits relied mainly on comparing, within discordant pairs, IBD patients with their genetically identical healthy co-twins. Each individual had, on average, about 151 000 unique TCRalpha sequences and 181 000 unique TCRbeta sequences available for analysis.

Paper-wide results and their limitations: Fewer clonotypes were shared with other individuals by IBD patients than by healthy twins, most markedly in patients showing signs of disease activity. Differing immunosuppressive treatments among patients may have added background noise and inter-individual variability to the repertoires. TCRbeta repertoire diversity, by inverse Simpson index, was decreased in IBD patients compared with their healthy co-twins. The analysis was unable to tell apart different T cell subtypes. Repertoire similarity did not differ between concordant and discordant twins, possibly due to limited statistical power. No single strong signal or clonotype linked to IBD turned up in the results, so the idea that one exists was not supported.

Library prep was done by 5' RACE. Each TCR library was prepared from 3,000 to 4,000 ng of total RNA. For each sample, cDNA was synthesized in eight separate reactions using SMARTScribe reverse transcriptase. During cDNA synthesis, unique molecular identifiers containing a 6-nucleotide sample barcode were introduced by template switching. TCRalpha and TCRbeta cDNA was amplified in two nested PCRs of 16 and 9 cycles, and bead purification was carried out after each PCR. Before amplification, cDNA was treated with uracil DNA-glycosylase and purified using the QIAquick PCR purification kit. The second PCR added Illumina TruSeq-compatible adapters along with sample-specific barcodes. Library quality and concentration were checked on TapeStation and Qubit, and libraries were pooled at about 4.9 ng each. Sequencing of pooled libraries was carried out on an Illumina HiSeq2500 single-index Rapid Run using 2 x 100 bp reads and custom sequencing primers. From the authors' description of their analysis: MiGEC version 1.2.6 was used for UMI-based consensus assembly, which corrected PCR and sequencing errors. V(D)J alignment, clonotype assembly and CDR3 extraction were performed with MiXCR version 2.1.1. To normalise gene usage, clonotype sharing and MAIT/NKT TCR abundance, the top 1000, 10 000 and 20 000 clonotypes in each sample were analysed. After downsampling to 27 000 UMIs, diversity was calculated as the inverse Simpson index using the vegan R package. Paired Mann-Whitney U tests were applied to discordant twin pairs, and Benjamini-Hochberg correction was used for multiple testing. TCRdb reprocessed the reads; each CDR3 protein sequence makes one entry, and DNA is unavailable. TCRdb's processing, not the authors', yielded these V and J calls. This sample's clone table shows over 120,000 distinct CDR3 sequences. Around 1.3% of the sample goes to the ten largest clones.

As concerns this clonotype: What this receptor recognizes is not known.

A roughly 2.4 ml peripheral blood sample was drawn into PAXgene tubes per donor and stored at -80°C. Total RNA was isolated from whole blood with the PAXgene blood miRNA kit on an automated QIAcube, without T cell sorting. Peripheral blood from monozygotic twin pairs who were concordant or discordant for inflammatory bowel disease underwent deep TCRalpha and TCRbeta repertoire profiling using unique molecular barcoding. For every twin pair, smoking habits were documented, and each individual was categorised as a current, former or never smoker. Measured from the cysteine to the phenylalanine, the CDR3 is 13 residues long. No DNA accompanies this entry. As encoded in the germline V gene, CDR1 is SGDLS while CDR2 is YYNGEE.

Sequenced input: blood. This TCR came from a human donor with ulcerative colitis or Crohn's disease, or a healthy co-twin of an affected twin (not recorded which). The chain uses TRBV9 and TRBJ2-1; TCRdb outputs TRBD1, but without DNA this stays unchecked. The CDR3 corresponds to CASTPDPTGEQFF.